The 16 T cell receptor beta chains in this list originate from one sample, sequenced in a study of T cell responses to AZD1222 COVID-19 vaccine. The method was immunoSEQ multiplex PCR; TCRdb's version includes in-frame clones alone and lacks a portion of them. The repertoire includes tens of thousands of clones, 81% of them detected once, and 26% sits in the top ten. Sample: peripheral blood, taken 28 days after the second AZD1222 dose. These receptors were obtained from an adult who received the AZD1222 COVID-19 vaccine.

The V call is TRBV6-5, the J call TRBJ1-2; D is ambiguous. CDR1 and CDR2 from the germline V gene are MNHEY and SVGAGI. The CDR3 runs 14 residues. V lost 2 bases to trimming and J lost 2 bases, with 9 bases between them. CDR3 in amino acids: CASSYTDTNYGYTF. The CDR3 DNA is TGTGCCAGCAGTTACACCGACACGAACTATGGCTACACCTTC.

The CDR3 loop is CASSELQVSSPLHF. The DNA for the CDR3 is TGTGCCAGCAGTGAGCTACAGGTCTCGTCACCCCTCCACTTT. The V call is TRBV2, the J call TRBJ1-6; D is perhaps TRBD1 (5 bases). Per germline, CDR1 SNHLY and CDR2 FYNNEI. This CDR3 is 14 amino acids long. Trimming cost V 3 bases and J 10 bases, with 13 bases left between them. Combining the CDR3 with reference TRBV2 and TRBJ1-6 gives the whole variable domain EPEVTQTPSHQVTQMGQEVILRCVPISNHLYFYWYRQILGQKVEFLVSFYNNEISEKSEIFDDQFSVERPDGSNFTLKIRSTKLEDSAMYFCASSELQVSSPLHFGNGTRLTVT.

The CDR3 region is CASSGTSAPTDTQYF. CDR3 DNA: TGTGCCAGCAGCGGGACTAGCGCCCCCACAGATACGCAGTATTTT. V gene TRBV9 combines with J gene TRBJ2-3, with TRBD2 matching over 9 bases. This CDR3 has 15 residues. J gave up 2 bases and V 3 bases, and 4 bases lay outside the gene matches. Per germline, CDR1 SGDLS and CDR2 YYNGEE.

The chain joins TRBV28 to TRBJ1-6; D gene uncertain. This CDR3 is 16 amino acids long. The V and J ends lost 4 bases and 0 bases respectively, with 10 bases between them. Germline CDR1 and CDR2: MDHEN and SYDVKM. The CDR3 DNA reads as TGTGCCAGCAGTTCCCAGACGAGCTCCTATAATTCACCCCTCCACTTT. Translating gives CASSSQTSSYNSPLHF.

Here the CDR3 DNA reads TGTGCCAGCGGGGTGGACGCTGGCCCCTACGAGCAGTACTTC. Translation: CASGVDAGPYEQYF. This chain connects TRBV2 to TRBJ2-7; no definite D call. The CDR3 has 14 residues. V gave up 8 bases and J gave up 2 bases, with 16 bases separating them. Germline CDR1 reads SNHLY; CDR2 reads FYNNEI.

CDR3 amino acids: CASSLQTGTSGNTGELFF. CDR3 sequence (DNA): TGTGCCAGCAGTTTGCAGACCGGGACTAGCGGTAACACCGGGGAGCTGTTTTTT. V is TRBV27 and J is TRBJ2-2, with 11 nucleotides matching TRBD2. The germline V gene has CDR1 MNHEY and CDR2 SMNVEV (reference sequence). The CDR3 covers 18 residues. V shed 3 bases and J 2 bases; nucleotides not matched to a gene: 8.

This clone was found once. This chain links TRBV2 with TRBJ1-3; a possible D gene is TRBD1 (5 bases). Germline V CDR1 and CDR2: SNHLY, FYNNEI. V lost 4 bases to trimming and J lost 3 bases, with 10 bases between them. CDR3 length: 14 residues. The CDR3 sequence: CASSVGVVGNTIYF. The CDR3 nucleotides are TGTGCCAGCAGTGTGGGGGTAGTTGGAAACACCATATATTTT. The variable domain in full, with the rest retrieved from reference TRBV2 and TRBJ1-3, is EPEVTQTPSHQVTQMGQEVILRCVPISNHLYFYWYRQILGQKVEFLVSFYNNEISEKSEIFDDQFSVERPDGSNFTLKIRSTKLEDSAMYFCASSVGVVGNTIYFGEGSWLTVV.

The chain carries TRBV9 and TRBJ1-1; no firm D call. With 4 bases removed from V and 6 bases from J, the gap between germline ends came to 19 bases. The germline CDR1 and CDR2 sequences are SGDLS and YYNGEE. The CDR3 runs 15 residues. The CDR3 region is CASSLTESSIPEAFF. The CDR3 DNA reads TGTGCCAGCAGCTTGACCGAGAGCTCTATTCCTGAAGCTTTCTTT.

CDR3 in DNA: TGTGCCAGCAGCCAAGATGGCGTAGGCAATCAGCCCCAGCATTTT. Its translation is CASSQDGVGNQPQHF. The chain employs TRBV3-1 (or the pseudogene TRBV3-2) and TRBJ1-5; D unresolved. The CDR3 is 15 residues long. The V end was cut by 0 bases, the J end by 2 bases, with 8 bases between. Germline lookup yields CDR1 LGHDT and CDR2 YNNKEL (reference sequence).

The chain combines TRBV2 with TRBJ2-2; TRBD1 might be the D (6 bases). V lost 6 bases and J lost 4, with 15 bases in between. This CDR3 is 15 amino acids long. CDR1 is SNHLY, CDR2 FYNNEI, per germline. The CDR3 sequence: CASRAGTLPTGELFF. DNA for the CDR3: TGTGCCAGCAGAGCCGGGACACTCCCCACCGGGGAGCTGTTTTTT.

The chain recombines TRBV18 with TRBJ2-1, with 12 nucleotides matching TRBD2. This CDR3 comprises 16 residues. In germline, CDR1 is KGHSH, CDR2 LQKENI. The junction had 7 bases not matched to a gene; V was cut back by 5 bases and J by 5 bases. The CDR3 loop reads CASSTTSGSSHNEQFF. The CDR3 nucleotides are TGTGCCAGCTCAACGACTAGCGGGAGCTCTCACAATGAGCAGTTCTTC.

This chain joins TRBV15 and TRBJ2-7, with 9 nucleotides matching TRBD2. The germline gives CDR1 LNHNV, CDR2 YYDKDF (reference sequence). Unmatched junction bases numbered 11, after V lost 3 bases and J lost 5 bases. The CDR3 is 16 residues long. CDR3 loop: CATSRSYSGSSDEQYF. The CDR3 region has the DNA TGTGCCACCAGCAGGAGCTATAGCGGGAGTTCAGACGAGCAGTACTTC.

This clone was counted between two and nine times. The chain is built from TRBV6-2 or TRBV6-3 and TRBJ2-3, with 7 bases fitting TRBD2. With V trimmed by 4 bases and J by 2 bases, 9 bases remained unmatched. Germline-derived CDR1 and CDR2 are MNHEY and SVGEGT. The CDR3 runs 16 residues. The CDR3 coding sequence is TGTGCCAGCAGTTGGGAACCTAGCGGTAACACAGATACGCAGTATTTT. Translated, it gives CASSWEPSGNTDTQYF.

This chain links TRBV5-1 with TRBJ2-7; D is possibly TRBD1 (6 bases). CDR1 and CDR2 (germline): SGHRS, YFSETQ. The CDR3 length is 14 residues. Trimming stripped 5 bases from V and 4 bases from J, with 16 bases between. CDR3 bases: TGCGCCAGCAGAACCCAGGGGACGGCGTACGAGCAGTACTTC. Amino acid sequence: CASRTQGTAYEQYF.

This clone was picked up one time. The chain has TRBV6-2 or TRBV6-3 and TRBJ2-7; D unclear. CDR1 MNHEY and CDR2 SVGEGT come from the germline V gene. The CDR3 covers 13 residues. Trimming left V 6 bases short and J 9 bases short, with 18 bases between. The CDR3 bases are TGTGCCAGCAGCCCCCCTCCAACGGTGCGGCAGTACTTC. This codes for CASSPPPTVRQYF.

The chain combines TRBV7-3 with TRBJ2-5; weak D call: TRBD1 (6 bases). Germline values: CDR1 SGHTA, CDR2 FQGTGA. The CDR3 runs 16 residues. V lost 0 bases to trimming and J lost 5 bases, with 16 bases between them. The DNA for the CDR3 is TGTGCCAGCAGCTTAACCCCCGACCCCACAGGGGAGACCCAGTACTTC. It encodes CASSLTPDPTGETQYF.